These 9 T cell receptor beta chains came from one sample sequenced in a study of shared clonotypes between healthy human individuals. Assay used: immunoSEQ multiplex PCR; TCRdb lists only in-frame clones, some missing. The table lists millions of clones, 93% of them singletons, with about 0.41% in the top ten. Sequencing used naive CD4+ T cells from PBMCs. Subset noted: CD45RA+ positively selected. The receptor set was obtained from a man between 18 and 29 years old in good health. Some clones in this sample may be carry-over from other donors' samples.

This clone was observed once. This sequence joins TRBV5-4 and TRBJ2-1, with D perhaps matching TRBD2 (6 bases). The germline V and J ends were trimmed by 4 bases and 8 bases, with 16 bases remaining between them. The length of the CDR3 is 14 residues. The germline CDR1 and CDR2 sequences are SGHNT and YYREEE (reference sequence). CDR3 sequence reads: CASSDDGGVDEQFF. The CDR3, as DNA: TGTGCCAGCAGCGACGACGGAGGGGTGGATGAGCAGTTCTTC.

The chain employs TRBV7-2 and TRBJ2-4; perhaps D is TRBD1 or TRBD2 (5 bases each). This CDR3 is built from 15 residues. Germline V gene sequence: CDR1 SGHTA, CDR2 FQGNSA. V gave up 4 bases and J gave up 7 bases, with 17 bases separating them. This CDR3 reads CASSWDPGTSNIQYF. The CDR3 region has the DNA TGTGCCAGCAGCTGGGACCCCGGGACGTCTAACATTCAGTACTTC.

Details on this clone: Additional DNA sequences in this sample encode the identical CDR3. CDR3 loop: CASSLGPQETQYF. The CDR3 region has the DNA TGCGCCAGCAGCTTGGGGCCGCAAGAGACCCAGTACTTC. V is TRBV5-1 and J is TRBJ2-5; D ambiguous. V was clipped by 0 bases and J by 2 bases, with 5 bases between them. CDR1 is SGHRS, CDR2 YFSETQ, per germline. The CDR3 totals 13 residues.

This rearrangement joins TRBV10-3 to TRBJ2-1; D not certain. This CDR3 has 11 amino acids. Germline assignment: CDR1 ENHRY and CDR2 SYGVKD. V was trimmed by 4 bases and J by 8 bases, leaving 6 bases between them. The CDR3, as DNA: TGTGCCATCAGTGCCCAATATGAGCAGTTCTTC. Protein sequence: CAISAQYEQFF.

A word on this clone: Within the sample, other DNA sequences also encode this same CDR3. The V and J genes are TRBV5-1 and TRBJ2-1; maybe TRBD2 (6 bases). V was clipped by 2 bases and J by 0 bases, with 9 bases between them. This CDR3 has 15 amino acids. Germline lookup yields CDR1 SGHRS and CDR2 YFSETQ. CDR3 in amino acids: CASSFRRDSYNEQFF. Written as DNA, the CDR3 is TGCGCCAGCAGCTTTCGGCGGGACTCCTACAATGAGCAGTTCTTC.

V gene TRBV30 combines with J gene TRBJ2-2, with D perhaps matching TRBD1 (5 bases). The ends were cut back, 8 bases at V and 7 bases at J, with 11 bases in the middle. The CDR3 extends over 11 amino acids. The germline CDR1 and CDR2 sequences are GTSNPN and SVGIG (reference sequence). As DNA, the CDR3 is TGTGCCAGCGCAGGGTTCGGGGAGCTGTTTTTT. It is translated as CASAGFGELFF.

The chain combines TRBV6-5 with TRBJ1-5; a possible D gene is TRBD1 (6 bases). CDR1 and CDR2 (germline): MNHEY, SVGAGI. V was pared by 6 bases and J by 1 base, with 13 bases between. This CDR3 has 15 residues. The CDR3 sequence is CASSRRRGSNQPQHF. For the CDR3, the DNA is TGTGCCAGCAGCCGGAGGAGGGGGAGCAATCAGCCCCAGCATTTT.

Note on this clone: Other DNA sequences in this sample translate to the same CDR3. The chain employs TRBV5-1 and TRBJ2-5, with TRBD2 as a possible D gene (6 bases). The CDR3 is 15 residues long. V was cut by 0 bases and J by 1 base, with 10 bases left in between. Germline CDR1 SGHRS, CDR2 YFSETQ. The CDR3 region is CASSLGLAAQETQYF. For the CDR3, the DNA is TGCGCCAGCAGCTTGGGTTTAGCGGCCCAAGAGACCCAGTACTTC.

This clone was observed a single time. V and J are TRBV18 and TRBJ2-7; 8 nucleotides align to TRBD1. This CDR3 is built from 13 residues. V gave up 5 bases and J gave up 5 bases; unmatched junction bases: 5. Germline CDR1 and CDR2: KGHSH and LQKENI. CDR3 bases: TGTGCCAGCTCATCGACAGGGGATAACGAGCAGTACTTC. This sequence encodes CASSSTGDNEQYF.